These 14 T cell receptor beta chains were all obtained from the same sample, sequenced in a study of blood T cell repertoires in COVID-19. Measured with immunoSEQ multiplex PCR; TCRdb has only the in-frame clones, and not every one. The profile covers about 50,000 clones, with around 76% appearing a single time and 22% taken by the ten largest. The sample was peripheral blood. Receptors were obtained from a man aged 45-60 years with active or convalescent COVID-19.

The rearrangement links TRBV29-1 to TRBJ1-2; D call uncertain. From germline, CDR1 is SQVTM and CDR2 ANQGSEA. The CDR3 has 10 residues. Trimming shortened V by 4 bases and J by 7 bases, and 7 bases separated the two germline ends. CDR3 in amino acids: CSVAEGGYTF. CDR3 in DNA: TGCAGCGTTGCCGAGGGTGGCTACACCTTC.

The V call is TRBV5-1, the J call TRBJ1-1; D is unclear. The CDR3 is 15 residues long. Trimming left V 0 bases short and J 3 bases short, with 12 bases between. Germline CDR1 reads SGHRS; CDR2 reads YFSETQ. The CDR3 here is CASSLESEGYTEAFF. The CDR3 DNA reads TGCGCCAGCAGCTTGGAATCGGAGGGTTACACTGAAGCTTTCTTT.

The genes are TRBV11-1 and TRBJ1-1, with D maybe TRBD1 (6 bases). The V gene lost 4 bases and the J gene lost 4 bases, with 10 bases spanning the gap. CDR1 and CDR2 from the germline V gene are SGHAT and FQDESV (reference sequence). The CDR3 is made up of 13 amino acids. CDR3 bases: TGTGCCAGCAGCTACAGGGTTGGCACTGAAGCTTTCTTT. Translating gives CASSYRVGTEAFF.

The chain combines TRBV19 with TRBJ2-3; a possible D gene is TRBD2 (6 bases). The length of the CDR3 is 14 residues. Between the trimmed V and J ends, which lost 3 bases and 2 bases, there was a span of 9 bases. Germline V gives CDR1 LNHDA, CDR2 SQIVND (reference sequence). The CDR3 sequence: CASSIRETTDTQYF. The CDR3 DNA reads as TGTGCCAGTAGTATCCGGGAGACCACAGATACGCAGTATTTT. The complete variable domain, with remaining parts taken from reference TRBV19 and TRBJ2-3, reads DGGITQSPKYLFRKEGQNVTLSCEQNLNHDAMYWYRQDPGQGLRLIYYSQIVNDFQKGDIAEGYSVSREKKESFPLTVTSAQKNPTAFYLCASSIRETTDTQYFGPGTRLTVL.

The genes are TRBV27 and TRBJ2-1; D perhaps matches TRBD2 (6 bases). The CDR3 sequence is 15 residues long. V lost 10 bases and J lost 9, with 25 bases in between. Germline loops: CDR1 MNHEY, CDR2 SMNVEV (reference sequence). The CDR3 sequence is CAIHGEVSHLGEQFF. The DNA for the CDR3 is TGTGCCATCCACGGGGAGGTTAGTCACTTAGGTGAGCAGTTCTTC.

The chain links TRBV29-1 to TRBJ2-3; 9 bases agree with TRBD2. Germline V gene lookup returns CDR1 SQVTM and CDR2 ANQGSEA. The CDR3 length is 13 residues. Trimming took 4 bases from V and 4 from J; bases not matched to a gene: 3. The CDR3 DNA reads TGCAGCGTTGTTCTAGCGGGACCAGATACGCAGTATTTT. Translation: CSVVLAGPDTQYF.

The genes are TRBV6-5 and TRBJ1-1; a weak D match, TRBD1 (6 bases). The ends were cut back, 6 bases at V and 0 bases at J, with 11 bases in the middle. Germline loops: CDR1 MNHEY, CDR2 SVGAGI. The CDR3 is made up of 14 amino acids. The CDR3 region is CASRDSPMNTEAFF. CDR3 DNA: TGTGCCAGCAGGGACAGCCCGATGAACACTGAAGCTTTCTTT.

This clone was counted only a few times. This chain connects TRBV5-6 to TRBJ1-5; the match to TRBD1 covers 10 bases. Germline V gene lookup returns CDR1 SGHDT and CDR2 YYEEEE. J lost 4 bases, V lost 0 bases, and 4 bases had no gene match. This CDR3 is 16 amino acids long. CDR3 bases: TGTGCCAGCAGCTTGGCCGGGACAGGGGTGAATCAGCCCCAGCATTTT. This encodes CASSLAGTGVNQPQHF.

This chain joins TRBV18 and TRBJ1-6, with D possibly being TRBD1 (6 bases). Germline V gene data show CDR1 as KGHSH and CDR2 as LQKENI. The CDR3 contains 13 residues. Trimming cost V 3 bases and J 14 bases, with 14 bases left between them. The CDR3 nucleotides read TGTGCCAGCTCACCGACGGACAGCCGGTCCCTCCACTTT. It specifies CASSPTDSRSLHF.

This clone was detected many times. The chain employs TRBV5-5 and TRBJ2-5; 7 positions agree with TRBD2. V dropped 4 bases and J dropped 4; count of bases not matched to a gene: 10. The germline CDR1 and CDR2 sequences are SGHKS and YYEKEE (reference sequence). The length of the CDR3 is 15 residues. The CDR3 here is CASSPLTSTGETQYF. The CDR3 DNA reads TGTGCCAGCAGCCCACTGACTAGCACGGGAGAGACCCAGTACTTC.

The chain employs TRBV6-4 and TRBJ1-4; TRBD1 matches 8 bases. The CDR3 has 15 amino acids. The germline V gene encodes CDR1 MRHNA and CDR2 SNTAGT. The trim removed 5 bases at V and 0 bases at J, leaving 2 bases unmatched. CDR3: CASSTTGATNEKLFF. The CDR3 nucleotides are TGTGCCAGCAGTACGACAGGGGCAACTAATGAAAAACTGTTTTTT.

The chain employs TRBV19 and TRBJ2-1; 9 bases line up with TRBD1. The V and J ends lost 3 bases and 2 bases, in that order; junction bases with no gene match: 2. The CDR3 is made up of 15 amino acids. Germline-derived CDR1 and CDR2 are LNHDA and SQIVND (reference sequence). The CDR3 region has the DNA TGTGCCAGTAGTATGGGACAGGGTCCCTACAATGAGCAGTTCTTC. This sequence encodes CASSMGQGPYNEQFF. The full variable domain, its missing parts supplied by reference TRBV19 and TRBJ2-1, is DGGITQSPKYLFRKEGQNVTLSCEQNLNHDAMYWYRQDPGQGLRLIYYSQIVNDFQKGDIAEGYSVSREKKESFPLTVTSAQKNPTAFYLCASSMGQGPYNEQFFGPGTRLTVL.

The CDR3 DNA reads as TGCGCCAGCAGCCCCCATGAGGCGGGGCTAAGGATAGATACGCAGTATTTT. Encoded protein: CASSPHEAGLRIDTQYF. The chain links TRBV4-1 to TRBJ2-3; possible D gene TRBD2, 6 bases. This CDR3 is built from 17 residues. Looked up from germline, CDR1 is MGHRA and CDR2 is YSYEKL. Deletions cut 4 bases from V and 5 bases from J, with 22 bases between.

The chain carries TRBV9 and TRBJ2-7; D perhaps matches TRBD2 (5 bases). From germline, CDR1 is SGDLS and CDR2 YYNGEE. The CDR3 totals 15 residues. Trimming took off 0 bases at V and 4 bases at J, with 14 bases between the two ends. CDR3 amino acids: CASSVAAGGSYEQYF. The CDR3 DNA is TGTGCCAGCAGCGTAGCGGCAGGAGGATCATACGAGCAGTACTTC.